This T cell receptor beta chain was captured by sequencing in a study of control samples from healthy donors and cancer patients. V shed 3 bases and J shed 4 bases, with 14 bases lying between them. Per germline, CDR1 LNHDA and CDR2 SQIVND (reference sequence). There are 15 residues in the CDR3. Profiling relied on immunoSEQ multiplex PCR, and the TCRdb table lists in-frame clones only, not all of them. In the table there are 150,000 or so clones, about 90% of which are singletons. This TCR derives from a man between 18 and 29 years old in good health. This chain joins TRBV19 and TRBJ2-3; D unclear. The sequencing input was blood. DNA of the CDR3: TGTGCCAGTAGTATCGATTCGAGCGTGGCAGATACGCAGTATTTT. Its protein is CASSIDSSVADTQYF.